Listed below are T cell receptor beta chains from one sample, sequenced in a study of blood T cell repertoires in COVID-19. Libraries were prepared by immunoSEQ multiplex PCR; TCRdb keeps only in-frame clonotypes and omits some of them. The sample holds roughly 160,000 clones, around 90% seen once. What was sequenced was peripheral blood. The receptors were gathered from a man in his late teens or twenties with acute or convalescent COVID-19. Each CDR3 is given with its conserved first and last residue. A D gene is named only where the DNA matches it firmly. The size field is filled for only some rows; it gives once, few, many or a size class.

clone_size | j_call | d_call | v_call | cdr3_nt | cdr3_aa
NA | TRBJ1-4 | NA | TRBV18 | TGTGCCAGCTCACCTGGGGCTGGGGAAAAACTGTTTTTT | CASSPGAGEKLFF
once | TRBJ1-1 | NA | TRBV10-3 | TGTGCCATCTCCCCTTTAGCCGAGAACACTGAAGCTTTCTTT | CAISPLAENTEAFF
NA | TRBJ2-3 | NA | TRBV5-6 | TGTGCCAGCAGCTTAGAGGGTATCGCAGATACGCAGTATTTT | CASSLEGIADTQYF
NA | TRBJ2-2 | TRBD1 | TRBV7-8 | TGTGCCAGTCAAGGGGGCCCTAACACCGGGGAGCTGTTTTTT | CASQGGPNTGELFF
once | TRBJ1-2 | NA | TRBV5-6 | TGTGCCTCCGCTTGGGAGGGTAAGGATGGCTACACCTTC | CASAWEGKDGYTF
NA | TRBJ1-6 | NA | TRBV14 | TGTGCCAGCAGCCCCACTGGTTGGAGAGGCTCACCCCTCCACTTT | CASSPTGWRGSPLHF
NA | TRBJ1-1 | NA | TRBV12-3/TRBV12-4 | TGTGCCAGCAGGGGGCTGAACACTGAAGCTTTCTTT | CASRGLNTEAFF
NA | TRBJ2-3 | NA | TRBV25-1 | TGTGCCAGCAGTGACCCGGGACTCCGAAGCACAGATACGCAGTATTTT | CASSDPGLRSTDTQYF
NA | TRBJ2-1 | TRBD2 | TRBV2 | TGTGCCAGCGGGAGCGGGGGGTCTTACAATGAGCAGTTCTTC | CASGSGGSYNEQFF
NA | TRBJ1-3 | NA | TRBV29-1 | TGCAGCGCCGCCAGGGATAACTCTGGAAACACCATATATTTT | CSAARDNSGNTIYF